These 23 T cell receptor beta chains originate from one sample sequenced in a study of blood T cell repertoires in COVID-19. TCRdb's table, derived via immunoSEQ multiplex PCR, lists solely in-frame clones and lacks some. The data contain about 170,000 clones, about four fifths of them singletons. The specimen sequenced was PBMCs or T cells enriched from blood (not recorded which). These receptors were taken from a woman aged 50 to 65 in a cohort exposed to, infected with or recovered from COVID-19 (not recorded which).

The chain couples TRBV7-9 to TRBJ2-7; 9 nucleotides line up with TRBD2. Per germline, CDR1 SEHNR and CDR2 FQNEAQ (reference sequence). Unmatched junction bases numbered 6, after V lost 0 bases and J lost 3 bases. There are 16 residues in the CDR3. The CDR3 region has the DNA TGTGCCAGCAGCTTAGCGTTGGCGGGAGGGGGCTACGAGCAGTACTTC. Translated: CASSLALAGGGYEQYF. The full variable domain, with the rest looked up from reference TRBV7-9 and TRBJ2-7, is DTGVSQNPRHKITKRGQNVTFRCDPISEHNRLYWYRQTLGQGPEFLTYFQNEAQLEKSRLLSDRFSAERPKGSFSTLEIQRTEQGDSAMYLCASSLALAGGGYEQYFGPGTRLTVT.

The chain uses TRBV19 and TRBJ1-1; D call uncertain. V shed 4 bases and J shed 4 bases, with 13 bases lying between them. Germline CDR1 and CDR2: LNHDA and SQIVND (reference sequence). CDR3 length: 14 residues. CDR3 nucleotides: TGTGCCAGTAGTACGACCGCGGTGGGCACTGAAGCTTTCTTT. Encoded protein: CASSTTAVGTEAFF.

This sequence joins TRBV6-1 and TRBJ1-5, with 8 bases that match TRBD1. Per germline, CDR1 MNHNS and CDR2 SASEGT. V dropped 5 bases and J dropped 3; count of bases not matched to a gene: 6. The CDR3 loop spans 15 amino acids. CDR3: CASSNQGANNQPQHF. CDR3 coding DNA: TGTGCCAGCAGTAACCAGGGGGCGAACAATCAGCCCCAGCATTTT.

This CDR3 reads CASNQGQESEQYF. The CDR3 region has the DNA TGTGCCAGCAATCAGGGACAGGAAAGCGAGCAGTACTTC. The rearrangement links TRBV28 to TRBJ2-7, with TRBD1 identical over 8 bases. CDR3 length equals 13 residues. In germline, CDR1 is MDHEN, CDR2 SYDVKM. V trimming: 7 bases; J trimming: 6 bases; junction bases outside the gene matches: 8.

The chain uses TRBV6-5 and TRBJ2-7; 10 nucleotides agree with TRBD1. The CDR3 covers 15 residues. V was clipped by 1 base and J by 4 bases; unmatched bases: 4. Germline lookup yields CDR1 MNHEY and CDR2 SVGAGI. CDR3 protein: CASSYLDRGAYEQYF. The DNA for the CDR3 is TGTGCCAGCAGTTACTTGGACAGGGGGGCATACGAGCAGTACTTC.

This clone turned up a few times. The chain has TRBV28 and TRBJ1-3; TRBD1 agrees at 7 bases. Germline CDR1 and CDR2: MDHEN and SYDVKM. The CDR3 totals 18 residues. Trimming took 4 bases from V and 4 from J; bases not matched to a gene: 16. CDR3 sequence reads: CASSSLIRQGRGGNTIYF. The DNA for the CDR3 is TGTGCCAGCAGTTCCTTGATAAGACAGGGTAGAGGAGGAAACACCATATATTTT. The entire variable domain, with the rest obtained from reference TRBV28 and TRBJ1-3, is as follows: DVKVTQSSRYLVKRTGEKVFLECVQDMDHENMFWYRQDPGLGLRLIYFSYDVKMKEKGDIPEGYSVSREKKERFSLILESASTNQTSMYLCASSSLIRQGRGGNTIYFGEGSWLTVV.

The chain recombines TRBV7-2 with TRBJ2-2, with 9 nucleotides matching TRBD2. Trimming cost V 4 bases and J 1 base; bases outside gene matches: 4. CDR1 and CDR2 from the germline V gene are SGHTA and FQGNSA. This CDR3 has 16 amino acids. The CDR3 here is CASSSTSGLNTGELFF. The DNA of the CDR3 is TGTGCCAGCAGCTCCACTAGCGGGCTGAACACCGGGGAGCTGTTTTTT. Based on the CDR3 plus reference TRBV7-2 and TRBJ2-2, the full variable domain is GAGVSQSPSNKVTEKGKDVELRCDPISGHTALYWYRQSLGQGLEFLIYFQGNSAPDKSGLPSDRFSAERTGGSVSTLTIQRTQQEDSAVYLCASSSTSGLNTGELFFGEGSRLTVL.

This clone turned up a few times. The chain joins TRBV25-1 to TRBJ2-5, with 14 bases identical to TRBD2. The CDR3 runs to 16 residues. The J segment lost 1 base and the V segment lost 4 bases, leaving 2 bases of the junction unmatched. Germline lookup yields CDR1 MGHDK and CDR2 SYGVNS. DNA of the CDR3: TGTGCCAGCAGTGGGACTAGCGGGAGGTTCCAAGAGACCCAGTACTTC. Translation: CASSGTSGRFQETQYF.

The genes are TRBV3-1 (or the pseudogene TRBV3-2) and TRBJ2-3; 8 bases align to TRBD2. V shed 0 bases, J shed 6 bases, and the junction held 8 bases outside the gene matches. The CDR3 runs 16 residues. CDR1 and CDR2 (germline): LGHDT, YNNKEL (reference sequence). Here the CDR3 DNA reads TGTGCCAGCAGCCAAGATAGCGGGAAGCGTACGGATACGCAGTATTTT. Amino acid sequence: CASSQDSGKRTDTQYF.

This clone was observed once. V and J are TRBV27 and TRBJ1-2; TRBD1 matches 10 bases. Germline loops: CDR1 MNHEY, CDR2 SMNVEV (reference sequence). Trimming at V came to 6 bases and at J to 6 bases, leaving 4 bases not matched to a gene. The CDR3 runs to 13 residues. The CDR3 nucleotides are TGTGCCAGCAGGAGGACAGGGGGAAATGGCTACACCTTC. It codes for CASRRTGGNGYTF.

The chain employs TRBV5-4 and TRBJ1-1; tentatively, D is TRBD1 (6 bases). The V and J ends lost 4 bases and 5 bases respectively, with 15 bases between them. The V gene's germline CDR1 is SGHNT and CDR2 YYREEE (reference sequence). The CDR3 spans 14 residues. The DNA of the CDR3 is TGTGCCAGCAGCGCACAGGGTTTGGAGACTGAAGCTTTCTTT. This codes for CASSAQGLETEAFF.

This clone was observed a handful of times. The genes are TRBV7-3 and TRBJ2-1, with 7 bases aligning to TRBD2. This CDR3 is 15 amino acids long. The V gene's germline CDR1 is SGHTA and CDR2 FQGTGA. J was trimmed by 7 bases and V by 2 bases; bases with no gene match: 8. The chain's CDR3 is CASSLGGEGVNEQFF. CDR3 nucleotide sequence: TGTGCCAGCAGCTTAGGGGGGGAAGGTGTTAATGAGCAGTTCTTC.

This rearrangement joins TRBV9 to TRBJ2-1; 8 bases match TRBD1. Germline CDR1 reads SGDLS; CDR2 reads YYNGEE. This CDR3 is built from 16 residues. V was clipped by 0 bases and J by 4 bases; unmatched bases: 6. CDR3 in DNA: TGTGCCAGCAGCGTAGAGGCCGGGACAGGATACAATGAGCAGTTCTTC. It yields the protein CASSVEAGTGYNEQFF.

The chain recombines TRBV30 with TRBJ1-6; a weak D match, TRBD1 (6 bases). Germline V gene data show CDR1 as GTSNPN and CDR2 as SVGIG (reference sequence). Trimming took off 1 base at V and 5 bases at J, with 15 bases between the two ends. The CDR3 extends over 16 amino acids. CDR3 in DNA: TGTGCCTGGAGTGCAGAGTGGGACACCCATAATTCACCCCTCCACTTT. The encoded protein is CAWSAEWDTHNSPLHF.

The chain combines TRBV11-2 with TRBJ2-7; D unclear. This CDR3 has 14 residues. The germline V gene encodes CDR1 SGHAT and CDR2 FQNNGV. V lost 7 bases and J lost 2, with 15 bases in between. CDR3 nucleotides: TGTGCCAGCACCTCACCGGCAGGCCCCTACGAGCAGTACTTC. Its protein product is CASTSPAGPYEQYF.

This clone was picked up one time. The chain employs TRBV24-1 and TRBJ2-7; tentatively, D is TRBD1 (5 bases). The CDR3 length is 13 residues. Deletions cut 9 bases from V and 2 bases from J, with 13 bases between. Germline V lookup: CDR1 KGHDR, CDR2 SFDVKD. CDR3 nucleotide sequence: TGTGCCACCTCTGGGGCCAGCACCTACGAGCAGTACTTC. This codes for CATSGASTYEQYF.

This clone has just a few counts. The CDR3 DNA sequence: TGTGCCAGCAAGGGACAAACGAACACTGAAGCTTTCTTT. It codes for CASKGQTNTEAFF. The gene calls are TRBV2 and TRBJ1-1; D is possibly TRBD1 (6 bases). This CDR3 comprises 13 residues. In germline, CDR1 is SNHLY, CDR2 FYNNEI. V was pared by 7 bases and J by 1 base, with 10 bases between.

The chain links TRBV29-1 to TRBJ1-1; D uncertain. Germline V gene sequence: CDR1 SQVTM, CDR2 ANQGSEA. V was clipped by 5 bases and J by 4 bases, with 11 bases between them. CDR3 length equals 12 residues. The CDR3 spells CSVRTSLTEAFF. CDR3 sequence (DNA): TGCAGCGTTCGGACTAGTCTCACTGAAGCTTTCTTT.

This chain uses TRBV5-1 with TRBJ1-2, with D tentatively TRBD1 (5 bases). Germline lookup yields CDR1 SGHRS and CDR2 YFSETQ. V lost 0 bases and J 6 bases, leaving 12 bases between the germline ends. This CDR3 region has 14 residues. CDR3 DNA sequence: TGCGCCAGCAGCTTGGTTGGGGGGGATCATGGCTACACCTTC. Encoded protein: CASSLVGGDHGYTF. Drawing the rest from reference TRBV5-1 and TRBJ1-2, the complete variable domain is KAGVTQTPRYLIKTRGQQVTLSCSPISGHRSVSWYQQTPGQGLQFLFEYFSETQRNKGNFPGRFSGRQFSNSRSEMNVSTLELGDSALYLCASSLVGGDHGYTFGSGTRLTVV.

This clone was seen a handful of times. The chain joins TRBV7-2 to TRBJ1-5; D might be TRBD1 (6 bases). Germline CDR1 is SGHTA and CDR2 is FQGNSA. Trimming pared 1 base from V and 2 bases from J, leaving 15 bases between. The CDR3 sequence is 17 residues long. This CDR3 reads CASSLVLGGSGNQPQHF. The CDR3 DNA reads TGTGCCAGCAGCTTAGTATTAGGGGGATCGGGCAATCAGCCCCAGCATTTT.

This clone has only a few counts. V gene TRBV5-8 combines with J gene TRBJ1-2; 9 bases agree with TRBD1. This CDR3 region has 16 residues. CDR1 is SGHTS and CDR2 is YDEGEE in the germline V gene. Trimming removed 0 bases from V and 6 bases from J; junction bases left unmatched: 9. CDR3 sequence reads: CASSLGTGEVSNGYTF. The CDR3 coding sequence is TGTGCCAGCAGCTTGGGGACAGGGGAGGTTTCAAATGGCTACACCTTC.

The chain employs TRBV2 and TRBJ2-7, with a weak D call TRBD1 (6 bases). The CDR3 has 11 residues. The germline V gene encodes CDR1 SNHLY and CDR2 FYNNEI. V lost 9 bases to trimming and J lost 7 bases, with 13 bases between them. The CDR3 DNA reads TGTGCCAGAGTTGAGAGGGGGGAGCAGTACTTC. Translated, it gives CARVERGEQYF.

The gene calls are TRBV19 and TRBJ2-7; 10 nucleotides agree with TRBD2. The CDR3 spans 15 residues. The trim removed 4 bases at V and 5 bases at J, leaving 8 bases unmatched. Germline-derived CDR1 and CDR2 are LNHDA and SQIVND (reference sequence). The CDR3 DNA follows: TGTGCCAGTAGTACTCCAGGGCTAGCGGGAGACGAGCAGTACTTC. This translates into CASSTPGLAGDEQYF.